This note documents a single T cell receptor (beta chain) sequence. No antigen is known for it. With 5 bases clipped from V and 8 bases from J, the junction kept 11 bases outside the gene matches. The germline gives CDR1 ENHRY, CDR2 SYGVKD. The CDR3 totals 14 residues. TCR beta CDR3 regions were amplified from RNA. When the TCR CDR3 underwent first-round RT-PCR, the HTBI primer set was used. TCRdb re-analysed the multiplex PCR reads in MiXCR, keeping a single row per CDR3 protein. The sample shows a few hundred thousand distinct CDR3 sequences, roughly 14% of them seen only once. This sample was included in a study of T cells in Graves' hyperthyroidism and ophthalmopathy. For the study at large: Peripheral blood was acquired at first diagnosis, ahead of any therapy whatsoever.

Used for diagnoses were clinical symptoms, serum thyroxine and TRAb, thyroid ultrasound and orbital computed tomography. Study-level findings and limits: Model predictions of ophthalmopathy came a median 6.5 months before onset.

The chain employs TRBV10-3 and TRBJ1-2; 7 bases map to TRBD1. Material: blood. This TCR was sampled from a woman under 30 with Graves' hyperthyroidism. The CDR3 nucleotides read TGTGCCATCAGTTCCACAGGGGTAAAGGCCGGCTACACCTTC. Protein: CAISSTGVKAGYTF.